Presented here are 15 T cell receptor beta chains from one specimen sequenced in a study of tumor-infiltrating lymphocytes in primary liver carcinoma. The approximately 20-31 mg bulk tissue piece was not sorted before simultaneous RNA and DNA extraction. Constant-region priming of 500 ng total RNA yielded TCR beta cDNA. Three nested multiplex PCR rounds of slightly modified ARM-PCR generated TCR beta libraries. Both of the initial two PCR rounds ran for around 10 cycles and employed TRBV1-TRBV30 forward primers alongside a C-beta reverse primer. Each CDR3 protein gets one entry after TCRdb re-called the multiplex PCR reads with MiXCR. The sample consists of tens of thousands of distinct CDR3 sequences, 70% to 75% of them appearing once. Material: liver tumor tissue from sampling region 2. The subset denotes: tumor region T2, inferior pole. These receptors all come from a man aged 40-50 years with primary liver carcinoma and hepatitis B virus infection.

Comments on this clonotype: This CDR3 fails to terminate in the conserved phenylalanine or tryptophan, so it likely reflects a read error. The rearrangement uses TRBV11-2 and TRBJ2-7; unclear D gene. Trimming left V 6 bases short and J 5 bases short, with 17 bases between. The CDR3 covers 14 residues. CDR1 and CDR2 (germline): SGHAT, FQNNGV. CDR3 DNA sequence: TGTGCCAGCAGTTTAACTGACACTGCCCACGAGCAGTACTTA. Translating it yields CASSLTDTAHEQYL.

Note on this clonotype: In this CDR3 the conserved last residue, phenylalanine or tryptophan, is missing, so a read error is likely. This chain links TRBV6-2 or TRBV6-3 with TRBJ1-4; a weak D match, TRBD1 (5 bases). The CDR3 consists of 14 residues. V shed 6 bases and J shed 7 bases, with 15 bases lying between them. Germline V gene sequence: CDR1 MNHEY, CDR2 SVGEGT. In DNA, the CDR3 is TGTGCCAGCAGGGCGGACATGGCTCGTGAAAAACTGTTTTCT. Translation gives CASRADMAREKLFS.

Notes on this clonotype: Given the absence of the conserved phenylalanine or tryptophan at the CDR3 end, a read error is likely. This chain connects TRBV11-2 to TRBJ2-1; TRBD1 matches at 9 bases. The J call may be incorrect, as the DNA end agrees better with TRBJ2-7. The CDR3 loop spans 13 amino acids. Per germline, CDR1 SGHAT and CDR2 FQNNGV. CDR3: CASNSGQGNEQYL. CDR3 sequence (DNA): TGTGCCAGCAACTCAGGACAGGGGAATGAGCAGTACCTC.

About this clonotype itself: Because the CDR3 is missing its conserved closing phenylalanine or tryptophan, this is likely a read error. This chain uses TRBV5-6 with TRBJ2-1, with D possibly TRBD2 on 6 matching bases. Trimming shortened V by 1 base and J by 8 bases, and 13 bases separated the two germline ends. The germline V gene has CDR1 SGHDT and CDR2 YYEEEE. CDR3 length: 14 amino acids. CDR3 residues: CASSLTEGRDEQFL. The DNA of the CDR3 is TGTGCCAGCAGCTTGACGGAGGGCCGAGATGAGCAGTTCCTC.

For this clonotype: The junction departs from germline at one end; a sequencing error may be responsible. J is TRBJ2-3 and V is TRBV11-3; TRBD1 matches at 7 bases. From germline, CDR1 is SGHNT and CDR2 YENEEA. The length of the CDR3 is 15 residues. Here the CDR3 reads CASSLRGQPRDTQYF. Here the CDR3 DNA reads TGTGCCAGCAGCTTAAGGGGACAGCCCAGAGATACCCAGTATTTT. Using reference TRBV11-3 and TRBJ2-3 for the parts outside the CDR3, the full variable domain is EAGVVQSPRYKIIEKKQPVAFWCNPISGHNTLYWYLQNLGQGPELLIRYENEEAVDDSQLPKDRFSAERLKGVDSTLKIQPAELGDSAVYLCASSLRGQPRDTQYFGPGTRLTVL.

To note about this clonotype: One end of the junction is discordant with germline, which a read error may explain. The V gene is TRBV4-1, the J gene TRBJ2-2; weak D call: TRBD2 (5 bases). This CDR3 spans 15 amino acids. Per the germline V gene, CDR1 is MGHRA and CDR2 is YSYEKL. CDR3 amino acids: CASSQSRGNTRELFF. CDR3 sequence (DNA): TGCGCCAGCAGCCAATCTAGAGGGAACACCCGGGAGCTGTTTTTT.

Regarding this clonotype: An end of the junction differs from the germline gene, which may be a read error. The chain uses TRBV6-5 and TRBJ1-6; D gene ambiguous. Germline CDR1 reads MNHEY; CDR2 reads SVGAGI. CDR3 length: 13 residues. In DNA form, the CDR3 reads TGTGCCAGCAGGGCTTTGTATAATTCACCCCTCCATTTT. Translated: CASRALYNSPLHF.

V gene TRBV28 combines with J gene TRBJ2-4; perhaps D is TRBD1 or TRBD2 (5 bases each). The CDR3 covers 15 residues. V lost 3 bases and J lost 8, with 17 bases in between. Looked up from germline, CDR1 is MDHEN and CDR2 is SYDVKM. Here the CDR3 DNA reads TGTGCCAGCAGTTTCCCTGCAGGGAGAAATGACATTCAGTACTTC. Its translation is CASSFPAGRNDIQYF.

As for this clonotype: Germline is not matched at one junction end, which may reflect a read error. The chain couples TRBV10-3 to TRBJ2-3, with D possibly matching TRBD1 (6 bases). The length of the CDR3 is 15 residues. CDR1 is ENHRY and CDR2 is SYGVKD in the germline V gene. The CDR3 DNA reads as TGTGCCATCAGTAAGGACAGTCCTGTCACAGATATGCAGTATTTT. Its translation: CAISKDSPVTDMQYF.

As regards this clonotype: The junction and the germline gene differ at one end; a read error may be behind it. The rearrangement joins TRBV13 to TRBJ2-1; no definite D call. This CDR3 is built from 11 residues. CDR1 and CDR2 (germline): PRHDT, FYEKMQ (reference sequence). This chain's CDR3 is CASSYRYEQFF. CDR3 DNA sequence: TGTGCCAGTAGCTATAGGTATGAGCAGTTCTTC.

On this clonotype: At one boundary the junction diverges from the germline segment, which might be a read error. This chain joins TRBV5-4 and TRBJ2-7; the match to TRBD2 covers 7 bases. The CDR3 extends over 15 amino acids. Germline CDR1 SGHNT, CDR2 YYREEE (reference sequence). CDR3 sequence: CVSSPELALTYEQYF. CDR3 sequence (DNA): TGTGTCAGCAGCCCAGAACTAGCGCTAACCTACGAGCAGTACTTC.

This clonotype was picked up many times. V is TRBV6-6 and J is TRBJ2-5, with D possibly TRBD2 on 6 matching bases. The CDR3 loop spans 16 amino acids. V was shortened by 7 bases and J by 3 bases, with 21 bases between the two germline ends. CDR1 and CDR2 (germline): MNHNY, SVGAGI (reference sequence). The CDR3, as DNA: TGTGCCAGCAATACGTTTGGGGACTTGACGGAAGAGACCCAGTACTTC. This codes for CASNTFGDLTEETQYF.

A note on this clonotype: The germline gene is not matched at one end of the junction; a read error may be the cause. The J gene is TRBJ1-4, the V gene TRBV10-3; 8 nucleotides agree with TRBD1. Germline values: CDR1 ENHRY, CDR2 SYGVKD. This CDR3 has 18 residues. As DNA, the CDR3 is TGTGCCATCAGTAAGTCGGTCCCAGGACAGGGCTTGAACGAAAAACTGTTTTTT. It specifies CAISKSVPGQGLNEKLFF.

Comment on this clonotype: Compared with germline, one end of the junction differs, possibly owing to a read error. The V call is TRBV4-1, the J call TRBJ2-7; D possibly corresponds to TRBD2 (6 bases). Germline V CDR1 and CDR2: MGHRA, YSYEKL. This CDR3 is built from 16 residues. CDR3 amino acids: CASSHDFSGSSYEHYF. The CDR3 nucleotides read TGCGCCAGCAGCCATGATTTTAGCGGAAGTTCCTACGAGCACTACTTC.

As to this clonotype: In this CDR3 the conserved last residue, phenylalanine or tryptophan, is missing, so a read error is likely. The DNA is left out, because the CDR3 cannot be placed on it with certainty; the CDR3 is given as TCRdb lists it. The rearrangement links TRBV6-1 to TRBJ2-7; the table's D call of TRBD2 was not tested on the DNA. Both ends counted, the CDR3 spans 14 residues. Germline V lookup: CDR1 MNHNS, CDR2 SASEGT. The CDR3 spells CASCPTSATYEQCS.